This entry lists 18 T cell receptor beta chains sequenced from one sample in a study of T-cell memory formation after mild COVID-19. TCRdb itself ran the 5' RACE reads through MiXCR, one entry per CDR3 protein. The table includes about 350,000 distinct CDR3 sequences, around 30% detected once. The sequenced material came from PBMCs or a T cell subset sorted from them (not recorded which). The receptors were gathered from an adult woman who had mild COVID-19 (a few samples of this study predate the infection). Cell type and time point are not known.

This clonotype was observed at least ten times. This chain links TRBV20-1 with TRBJ2-5; D is undetermined. This CDR3 has 12 residues. Trimming left V 6 bases short and J 5 bases short, with 13 bases between. CDR1 is DFQATT and CDR2 is SNEGSKA in the germline V gene (reference sequence). CDR3 DNA: TGCAGTGCAACCACCAGAAGGGAGACCCAGTACTTC. It encodes CSATTRRETQYF.

This clonotype occurred a few times. CDR3 coding DNA: TGTGCCAGCAGCTTGGAGCTAGCGGGAGTTTCGATAGGGGCGGATACGCAGTATTTT. As protein: CASSLELAGVSIGADTQYF. The V call is TRBV7-3, the J call TRBJ2-3; TRBD2 matches 10 bases. The ends lost 3 bases at V and 6 bases at J; junction bases unmatched: 18. The CDR3 spans 19 residues. In germline, CDR1 is SGHTA, CDR2 FQGTGA.

The J gene is TRBJ2-7, the V gene TRBV5-1, with TRBD2 matching over 10 bases. The germline V gene has CDR1 SGHRS and CDR2 YFSETQ. The CDR3 sequence is 14 residues long. The V segment lost 3 bases and the J segment 2 bases; nucleotides outside the gene matches: 2. CDR3 in amino acids: CASSYGLAAYEQYF. CDR3 nucleotide sequence: TGCGCCAGCAGCTACGGACTAGCGGCCTACGAGCAGTACTTC.

In its sample, this clonotype was seen a few times. The rearrangement uses TRBV12-3 or TRBV12-4 and TRBJ1-2; TRBD1 aligns across 7 bases. The CDR3 covers 15 residues. V trimming: 3 bases; J trimming: 4 bases; junction bases outside the gene matches: 8. In DNA form, the CDR3 reads TGTGCCAGCAGTTTCGACAGGGATCTCCCCTATGGCTACACCTTC. This encodes CASSFDRDLPYGYTF.

This clonotype showed up just a few times. The chain employs TRBV25-1 and TRBJ1-2; D possibly corresponds to TRBD1 (5 bases). From germline, CDR1 is MGHDK and CDR2 SYGVNS. The V and J ends lost 3 bases and 8 bases respectively, with 13 bases between them. The CDR3 extends over 13 amino acids. The CDR3 reads CASSDSQGWGYTF. DNA of the CDR3: TGTGCCAGCAGTGATTCTCAGGGATGGGGCTACACCTTC.

V is TRBV5-1 and J is TRBJ2-1, with D uncertain. From germline, CDR1 is SGHRS and CDR2 YFSETQ. Trimming stripped 1 base from V and 5 bases from J, with 7 bases between. The CDR3 has 13 residues. The CDR3 DNA is TGCGCCAGCAGCTTGAACGCCGACAATGAGCAGTTCTTC. It is translated as CASSLNADNEQFF.

This clonotype has just a few counts. The chain employs TRBV6-5 and TRBJ2-7; perhaps TRBD1 as D (6 bases). Germline CDR1 is MNHEY and CDR2 is SVGAGI. Between the trimmed V and J ends, which lost 5 bases and 6 bases, there was a span of 17 bases. The CDR3 length is 14 residues. In nucleotides, the CDR3 is TGTGCCAGCAGTCCAACCCCGGGACAAGGCGAGCAGTACTTC. This sequence encodes CASSPTPGQGEQYF.

V is TRBV5-1 and J is TRBJ1-2; D remains unclear. The CDR3 contains 14 residues. Trimming left V 4 bases short and J 8 bases short, with 18 bases between. Germline CDR1 SGHRS, CDR2 YFSETQ. The CDR3 sequence: CASSKKDPSRGYTF. CDR3 nucleotides: TGCGCCAGCAGCAAAAAAGACCCTTCGAGGGGCTACACCTTC.

V usage is TRBV9 and J usage is TRBJ2-5, with D hard to call. Trimming pared 4 bases from V and 3 bases from J, leaving 10 bases between. Germline V CDR1 and CDR2: SGDLS, YYNGEE. The CDR3 totals 13 residues. In nucleotides, the CDR3 is TGTGCCAGCAGCCCAAGCTCAGAAGAGACCCAGTACTTC. Protein product: CASSPSSEETQYF.

This clonotype came up many times. V usage is TRBV18 and J usage is TRBJ1-1; D perhaps matches TRBD1 (5 bases). Germline CDR1 reads KGHSH; CDR2 reads LQKENI. CDR3 length: 12 residues. The V and J ends lost 5 bases and 14 bases respectively, with 18 bases between them. The CDR3 DNA reads TGTGCCAGCTCAACCGGGGCGGGACCCGGGTTCTTT. Its translation is CASSTGAGPGFF.

This clonotype was seen more than once but under ten times. The chain links TRBV3-1 to TRBJ2-7; the D gene is possibly TRBD1 (6 bases). CDR3 length equals 14 residues. Trimming shortened V by 5 bases and J by 6 bases, and 17 bases separated the two germline ends. The V gene's germline CDR1 is LGHDT and CDR2 YNNKEL (reference sequence). In DNA form, the CDR3 reads TGTGCCAGCAGCAACCACCGCAGGGGAACCGAGCAGTACTTC. Translated: CASSNHRRGTEQYF.

The V call is TRBV5-5, the J call TRBJ2-1, with 11 nucleotides matching TRBD2. Germline V lookup: CDR1 SGHKS, CDR2 YYEKEE (reference sequence). The CDR3 contains 20 residues. J gave up 5 bases and V 3 bases, and 19 bases lay outside the gene matches. The CDR3 sequence: CASSSPLAGAPGVRDNEQFF. CDR3 nucleotides: TGTGCCAGCAGCTCACCACTAGCGGGGGCGCCAGGGGTTAGGGACAATGAGCAGTTCTTC.

This sequence joins TRBV7-9 and TRBJ1-1; tentatively, D is TRBD1 (5 bases). Germline V lookup: CDR1 SEHNR, CDR2 FQNEAQ (reference sequence). The CDR3 is made up of 17 amino acids. V shed 1 base and J shed 1 base, with 16 bases lying between them. CDR3 sequence: CASSLGRGEGRNTEAFF. The CDR3 DNA reads TGTGCCAGCAGCTTAGGTCGGGGAGAGGGGAGGAACACTGAAGCTTTCTTT.

In this sample, this clonotype turned up a few times. The V and J genes are TRBV7-9 and TRBJ2-7; 9 bases align to TRBD1. V shed 5 bases, J shed 0 bases, and the junction held 2 bases outside the gene matches. The CDR3 is 14 amino acids. The germline V gene has CDR1 SEHNR and CDR2 FQNEAQ (reference sequence). As DNA, the CDR3 is TGTGCCAGCAGCCCACAGGGGGCCTCCTACGAGCAGTACTTC. Translation: CASSPQGASYEQYF.

The chain couples TRBV5-5 to TRBJ2-7; a weak D match, TRBD1 (6 bases). The CDR3 loop spans 15 amino acids. V was trimmed by 0 bases and J by 0 bases, leaving 10 bases between them. The germline V gene encodes CDR1 SGHKS and CDR2 YYEKEE (reference sequence). CDR3 sequence (DNA): TGTGCCAGCAGCTTGGTACAGGGTTCCTCCTACGAGCAGTACTTC. It encodes CASSLVQGSSYEQYF.

The chain carries TRBV3-1 and TRBJ1-4; the D is unclear. Trimming removed 2 bases from V and 8 bases from J, with 9 bases in between. This CDR3 comprises 13 residues. CDR1 and CDR2 (germline): LGHDT, YNNKEL (reference sequence). CDR3 nucleotide sequence: TGTGCCAGCAGCCAAAACCGGTGGGAAAAACTGTTTTTT. This codes for CASSQNRWEKLFF. The complete variable domain, with remaining parts taken from reference TRBV3-1 and TRBJ1-4, reads DTAVSQTPKYLVTQMGNDKSIKCEQNLGHDTMYWYKQDSKKFLKIMFSYNNKELIINETVPNRFSPKSPDKAHLNLHINSLELGDSAVYFCASSQNRWEKLFFGSGTQLSVL.

V is TRBV10-3 and J is TRBJ2-5; 7 bases are a match to TRBD1. Unmatched junction bases numbered 10, after V lost 7 bases and J lost 2 bases. Germline V gene lookup returns CDR1 ENHRY and CDR2 SYGVKD. The CDR3 runs 15 residues. DNA for the CDR3: TGTGCCATCACTCAGACAGGGAGCCCTCAAGAGACCCAGTACTTC. This gives the protein CAITQTGSPQETQYF.

This clonotype was picked up a small number of times. This sequence joins TRBV7-3 and TRBJ2-5; 7 nucleotides match TRBD2. Trimming cost V 0 bases and J 5 bases; bases outside gene matches: 0. Germline V gene data show CDR1 as SGHTA and CDR2 as FQGTGA. This CDR3 is 13 amino acids long. CDR3 sequence reads: CASSLTGGETQYF. The CDR3 DNA sequence: TGTGCCAGCAGCTTAACGGGAGGGGAGACCCAGTACTTC. The full variable domain, in which reference TRBV7-3 and TRBJ2-5 provide the parts outside the CDR3, is GAGVSQTPSNKVTEKGKYVELRCDPISGHTALYWYRQSLGQGPEFLIYFQGTGAADDSGLPNDRFFAVRPEGSVSTLKIQRTERGDSAVYLCASSLTGGETQYFGPGTRLLVL.